A single sample gave rise to the 13 T cell receptor beta chains below, sequenced in a study of cytomegalovirus exposure and HLA in healthy donors (dated by TCRdb to the late 2010s). Library preparation employed the immunoSEQ multiplex PCR assay. For the multiplex PCR, a mixture combining 60 forward primers for TCR Vbeta segments and 13 reverse primers for TCR Jbeta segments was used. This is the immuneACCESS table as TCRdb keeps it, with only in-frame sequences that have V and J called. A part of the clones is gone; compared with another copy, unresolved V genes explain less than half, and the rest is unexplained. This sample gives 65,000 to 95,000 clones in total; about 77% of them show up just once. Clones ranked in the top ten supply around 2.6% of the sample. The sample comprised PBMCs. The origin of the receptors is a male donor in good health and CMV-seropositive.

V and J are TRBV5-1 and TRBJ1-4; 9 bases line up with TRBD1. Germline CDR1 and CDR2: SGHRS and YFSETQ. CDR3 length: 17 residues. After removal of 2 bases from V and 7 bases from J, the junction contained 12 bases not matched to a gene. The CDR3 loop is CASSLHDLNRGREKLFF. The CDR3 bases are TGCGCCAGCAGCTTACACGACCTTAACAGGGGGCGTGAAAAACTGTTTTTT. Supplemented by reference TRBV5-1 and TRBJ1-4, the full variable domain reads KAGVTQTPRYLIKTRGQQVTLSCSPISGHRSVSWYQQTPGQGLQFLFEYFSETQRNKGNFPGRFSGRQFSNSRSEMNVSTLELGDSALYLCASSLHDLNRGREKLFFGSGTQLSVL.

CDR3 in DNA: TGTGCCAGCAGCGTAGGCGGGAAGACCTACGAGCAGTACTTC. Translating gives CASSVGGKTYEQYF. The chain recombines TRBV9 with TRBJ2-7; a weak D match, TRBD2 (6 bases). This CDR3 region has 14 residues. Trimming took 0 bases from V and 2 from J, leaving 9 bases between them. The V gene's germline CDR1 is SGDLS and CDR2 YYNGEE.

The genes are TRBV5-1 and TRBJ1-5, with 7 bases lining up with TRBD1. Losses at the gene ends were 3 bases for V and 3 bases for J; bases not matched to a gene: 3. Looked up from germline, CDR1 is SGHRS and CDR2 is YFSETQ. The CDR3 spans 14 residues. This chain's CDR3 is CASSSGTDNQPQHF. The CDR3 DNA follows: TGCGCCAGCAGCTCCGGGACAGACAATCAGCCCCAGCATTTT. Based on the CDR3 plus reference TRBV5-1 and TRBJ1-5, the full variable domain is KAGVTQTPRYLIKTRGQQVTLSCSPISGHRSVSWYQQTPGQGLQFLFEYFSETQRNKGNFPGRFSGRQFSNSRSEMNVSTLELGDSALYLCASSSGTDNQPQHFGDGTRLSIL.

The rearrangement links TRBV4-1 to TRBJ2-7; 10 bases line up with TRBD1. Germline lookup yields CDR1 MGHRA and CDR2 YSYEKL. V was pared by 4 bases and J by 1 base, with 7 bases of the junction left unmatched. The CDR3 extends over 16 amino acids. As DNA, the CDR3 is TGCGCCAGCAGCCTACAACCGGGACAGGGGTCCTACGAGCAGTACTTC. As protein: CASSLQPGQGSYEQYF.

CDR3 protein: CASSSRGRDEKLFF. The CDR3 DNA follows: TGTGCCAGCAGCTCAAGGGGCAGGGATGAAAAACTGTTTTTT. The rearrangement links TRBV5-6 to TRBJ1-4, with D possibly TRBD1 on 5 matching bases. The CDR3 runs 14 residues. Per the germline V gene, CDR1 is SGHDT and CDR2 is YYEEEE. V lost 3 bases and J 6 bases, leaving 12 bases between the germline ends.

The CDR3 loop reads CSVEPGQGGQYF. The CDR3, as DNA: TGCAGCGTTGAACCGGGACAGGGAGGGCAGTACTTC. V is TRBV29-1 and J is TRBJ2-7, with TRBD1 matching over 9 bases. Germline V gene lookup returns CDR1 SQVTM and CDR2 ANQGSEA. After removal of 2 bases from V and 9 bases from J, the junction contained 5 bases not matched to a gene. This CDR3 spans 12 amino acids.

This chain uses TRBV4-1 with TRBJ2-7; D is ambiguous. Trimming pared 2 bases from V and 5 bases from J, leaving 13 bases between. This CDR3 spans 14 amino acids. Germline V gene sequence: CDR1 MGHRA, CDR2 YSYEKL. Here the CDR3 DNA reads TGCGCCAGCAGCCAACTTAGTACTGTTAACGAGCAGTACTTC. This gives the protein CASSQLSTVNEQYF.

The V gene is TRBV15, the J gene TRBJ1-2; no firm D call. CDR1 is LNHNV and CDR2 is YYDKDF in the germline V gene (reference sequence). Trimming stripped 1 base from V and 8 bases from J, with 17 bases between. The CDR3 totals 15 residues. CDR3: CATSRAGETGGGYTF. The DNA for the CDR3 is TGTGCCACCAGCAGAGCCGGGGAAACGGGTGGAGGCTACACCTTC.

The chain is built from TRBV14 and TRBJ2-7, with D perhaps matching TRBD2 (5 bases). Germline CDR1 and CDR2: SGHDN and FVKESK. The CDR3 length is 14 residues. V was trimmed by 0 bases and J by 1 base, leaving 7 bases between them. Here the CDR3 DNA reads TGTGCCAGCAGCCAAGAAGAGCGGTCCTACGAGCAGTACTTC. Residues: CASSQEERSYEQYF.

This chain joins TRBV6-5 and TRBJ1-1; D unclear. Germline V gene data show CDR1 as MNHEY and CDR2 as SVGAGI. V lost 6 bases and J lost 1, with 15 bases in between. This CDR3 is built from 15 residues. CDR3 in amino acids: CASSLEGDPNTEAFF. The DNA for the CDR3 is TGTGCCAGCAGCTTAGAGGGCGATCCGAACACTGAAGCTTTCTTT.

The chain employs TRBV6-6 and TRBJ2-5, with TRBD1 identical over 7 bases. The junction had 13 bases not matched to a gene; V was cut back by 10 bases and J by 5 bases. Germline CDR1 is MNHNY and CDR2 is SVGAGI (reference sequence). The CDR3 spans 14 residues. The CDR3 nucleotides read TGTGCCACAGAGGAGAACAGGGGAAGGGAGACCCAGTACTTC. This codes for CATEENRGRETQYF.

The chain joins TRBV6-6 to TRBJ2-6, with TRBD2 as a possible D gene (5 bases). This CDR3 has 15 residues. Germline CDR1 is MNHNY and CDR2 is SVGAGI (reference sequence). Trimming stripped 2 bases from V and 0 bases from J, with 5 bases between. Here the CDR3 reads CASSYGGSGANVLTF. The CDR3 bases are TGTGCCAGCAGTTACGGAGGCTCTGGGGCCAACGTCCTGACTTTC.

The chain uses TRBV5-1 and TRBJ2-2, with 12 positions matching TRBD2. Per the germline V gene, CDR1 is SGHRS and CDR2 is YFSETQ. Trimming took 1 base from V and 6 from J; bases not matched to a gene: 1. This CDR3 contains 15 residues. CDR3 loop: CASSLLAGGAGELFF. The CDR3 coding sequence is TGCGCCAGCAGCTTGCTAGCGGGAGGGGCCGGGGAGCTGTTTTTT.